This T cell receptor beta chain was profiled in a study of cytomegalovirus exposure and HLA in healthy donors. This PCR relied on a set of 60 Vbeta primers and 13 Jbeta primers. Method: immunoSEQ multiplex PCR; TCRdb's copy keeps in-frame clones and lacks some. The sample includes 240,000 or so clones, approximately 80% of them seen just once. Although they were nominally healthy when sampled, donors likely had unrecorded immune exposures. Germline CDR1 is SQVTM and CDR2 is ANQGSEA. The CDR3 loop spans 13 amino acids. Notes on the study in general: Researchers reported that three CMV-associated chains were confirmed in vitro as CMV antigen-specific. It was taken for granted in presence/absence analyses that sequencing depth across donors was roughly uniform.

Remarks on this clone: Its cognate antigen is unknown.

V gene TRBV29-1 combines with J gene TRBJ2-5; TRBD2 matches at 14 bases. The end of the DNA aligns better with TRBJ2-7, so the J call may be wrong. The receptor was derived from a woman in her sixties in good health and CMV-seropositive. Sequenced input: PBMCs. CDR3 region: CSGGLAGVNEQYF. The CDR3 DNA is TGCAGCGGGGGACTAGCGGGAGTTAACGAGCAGTACTTC.